The present TCR beta chain was sequenced within a study of cytomegalovirus exposure and HLA in healthy donors. This PCR relied on a set of 60 Vbeta primers and 13 Jbeta primers. Using immunoSEQ multiplex PCR, the repertoire was profiled, and TCRdb retains in-frame clones only, with some absent. The table lists around 130,000 clones, 65% to 90% of them singletons. The CDR3 has 16 amino acids. CDR1 and CDR2 from the germline V gene are ENHRY and SYGVKD. V lost 6 bases to trimming and J lost 9 bases, with 26 bases between them. Sequenced material: PBMCs. The receptor's source is a man under 40 in good health and CMV-seronegative. The chain uses TRBV10-3 and TRBJ1-1; tentatively, D is TRBD1 (5 bases). CDR3 nucleotides: TGTGCCATCAGATCCGACAGCCCGTCAGGTTTCGGTAAAGCTTTCTTT. This sequence encodes CAIRSDSPSGFGKAFF.